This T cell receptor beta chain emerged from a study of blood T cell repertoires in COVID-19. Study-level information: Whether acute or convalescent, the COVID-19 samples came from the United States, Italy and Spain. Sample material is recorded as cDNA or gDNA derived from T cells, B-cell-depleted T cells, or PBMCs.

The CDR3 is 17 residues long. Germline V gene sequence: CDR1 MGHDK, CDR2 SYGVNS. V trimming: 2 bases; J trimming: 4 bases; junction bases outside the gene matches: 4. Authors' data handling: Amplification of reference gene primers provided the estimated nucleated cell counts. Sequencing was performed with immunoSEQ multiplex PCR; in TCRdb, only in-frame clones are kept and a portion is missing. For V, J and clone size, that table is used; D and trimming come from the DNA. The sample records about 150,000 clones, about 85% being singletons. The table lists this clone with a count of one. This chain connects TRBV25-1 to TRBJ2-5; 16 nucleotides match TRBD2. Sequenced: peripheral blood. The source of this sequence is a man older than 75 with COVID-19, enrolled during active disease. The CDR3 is CASSELGTSGGGETQYF. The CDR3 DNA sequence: TGTGCCAGCAGTGAACTTGGGACTAGCGGGGGGGGAGAGACCCAGTACTTC.